The text below deals with one T cell receptor beta chain. Original analysis: Reference gene primer amplification gave estimated nucleated cell counts. The repertoire was sequenced with immunoSEQ multiplex PCR; TCRdb's copy has only in-frame clones and lacks some. D and trimming come from the DNA, and the V and J calls and clone size come from that table. The table shows hundreds of thousands of clones, with about 89% occurring only once. This sample is part of a study of blood T cell repertoires in COVID-19. Overall study: Researchers got acute and convalescent COVID-19 samples from the United States, Italy and Spain. From T cells, B-cell-depleted T cells, or PBMCs came the material, which was cDNA or gDNA.

This CDR3 region has 15 residues. Between the trimmed V and J ends, which lost 5 bases and 4 bases, there was a span of 16 bases. CDR1 is LNHDA, CDR2 SQIVND, per germline (reference sequence). Sequenced: peripheral blood. The chain employs TRBV19 and TRBJ2-3; possibly TRBD2 for D (6 bases). This TCR was sampled from a woman in her forties or fifties with COVID-19, enrolled during active disease. The DNA of the CDR3 is TGTGCCAGTAGTCATAATGGGGGGTTAGCAGATACGCAGTATTTT. It translates to CASSHNGGLADTQYF.